These T cell receptor beta chains were read from a single sample in a study of beta chain features in type 1 diabetes. Measured with immunoSEQ multiplex PCR; TCRdb has only the in-frame clones, and not every one. The sample has fewer than 350,000 clones, 15% seen once; the top ten hold approximately 0.015%. Sequencing was performed on naive CD4+ T cells from blood. These receptors were collected from a man younger than 30 with type 1 diabetes. CDR3s include the opening cysteine and the closing phenylalanine or tryptophan. Fields, in order: D gene, V gene, J gene, clone size, CDR3 DNA, CDR3 protein. The D gene is left open where the match is weak. Where a row states a size, it is once, few, many or the class of an expanded clone; other rows omit it.

D: .; V: TRBV5-1; J: TRBJ2-1; size: .; DNA: TGCGCCAGCAGCTTGCTGACTACCACCAAGGGGCAGTTCTTC; CDR3: CASSLLTTTKGQFF
D: TRBD1; V: TRBV5-1; J: TRBJ1-1; size: .; DNA: TGCGCCAGCAGCTTGGGGCGGACAGGGTGGAACACTGAAGCTTTCTTT; CDR3: CASSLGRTGWNTEAFF
D: .; V: TRBV18; J: TRBJ1-2; size: .; DNA: TGTGCCAGCTCCCGGGGGACCTCGAACTATGGCTACACCTTC; CDR3: CASSRGTSNYGYTF
D: TRBD1; V: TRBV9; J: TRBJ2-5; size: once; DNA: TGTGCCAGCAGCGTAGGAGGGGGCTTAAACGAAAAGACCCAGTACTTC; CDR3: CASSVGGGLNEKTQYF
D: .; V: TRBV28; J: TRBJ2-7; size: .; DNA: TGTGCCAGCAGTTTTGGCAGATCCTACGAGCAGTACTTC; CDR3: CASSFGRSYEQYF
D: .; V: TRBV25-1; J: TRBJ2-3; size: few; DNA: TGTGCCAGCATCACAAGGGGGAATACGCAGTATTTT; CDR3: CASITRGNTQYF
D: TRBD2; V: TRBV19; J: TRBJ2-2; size: few; DNA: TGTGCCAGTAGGGGGGGGATTGCGGGAGGGGACACCGGGGAGCTGTTTTTT; CDR3: CASRGGIAGGDTGELFF
D: TRBD1; V: TRBV7-8; J: TRBJ2-4; size: few; DNA: TGTGCCAGCAGCCCGACCTCTTCAACAGGGGGCTGGGCCATTCAGTACTTC; CDR3: CASSPTSSTGGWAIQYF
D: .; V: TRBV23-1; J: TRBJ2-2; size: few; DNA: TGCGCCAGCAGTCCGGGACATAACAACACCGGGGAGCTGTTTTTT; CDR3: CASSPGHNNTGELFF
D: .; V: TRBV11-2; J: TRBJ1-2; size: few; DNA: TGTGCCAGCAGCTTAGCCCCTATTCCCAACTATGGCTACACCTTC; CDR3: CASSLAPIPNYGYTF
D: TRBD1; V: TRBV7-2; J: TRBJ2-5; size: few; DNA: TGTGCCAGCAGCTTCCCTATCGGGACAGGGGGCGAAGAGACCCAGTACTTC; CDR3: CASSFPIGTGGEETQYF
D: TRBD1; V: TRBV11-2; J: TRBJ2-1; size: .; DNA: TGTGCCAGCAGCTCAATCCGGGACAGCTACAATGAGCAGTTCTTC; CDR3: CASSSIRDSYNEQFF
D: .; V: TRBV28; J: TRBJ1-5; size: .; DNA: TGTGCCAGCATCAAGACTGGGCAGCCCCAGCATTTT; CDR3: CASIKTGQPQHF
D: TRBD1; V: TRBV7-9; J: TRBJ1-2; size: few; DNA: TGTGCCAGCAGCTTCTATGGCGTACAGGGGCTCTATGGCTACACCTTC; CDR3: CASSFYGVQGLYGYTF
D: .; V: TRBV7-9; J: TRBJ2-7; size: .; DNA: TGTGCCAGCAGCGACTACCGGGACTTCTCCTACGAGCAGTACTTC; CDR3: CASSDYRDFSYEQYF
D: .; V: TRBV30; J: TRBJ1-5; size: few; DNA: TGTGCCTGGAGTGTTGACAACAATCAGCCCCAGCATTTT; CDR3: CAWSVDNNQPQHF
D: .; V: TRBV12-5; J: TRBJ2-7; size: few; DNA: TGTGCTAGTGGTGTCGGGGTTTCCTACGAGCAGTACTTC; CDR3: CASGVGVSYEQYF
D: .; V: TRBV27; J: TRBJ2-7; size: few; DNA: TGTGCCAGCAGTTTAGAGGTAGCGGCCTCCTACGAGCAGTACTTC; CDR3: CASSLEVAASYEQYF
D: .; V: TRBV19; J: TRBJ1-5; size: few; DNA: TGTGCCAGTAGTTTGCTCCAGGGTCATCAGCCCCAGCATTTT; CDR3: CASSLLQGHQPQHF
D: .; V: TRBV6-5; J: TRBJ2-7; size: few; DNA: TGTGCCAGCAGTTCCCCGGGGGTCTACGAGCAGTACTTC; CDR3: CASSSPGVYEQYF
D: .; V: TRBV19; J: TRBJ2-5; size: few; DNA: TGTGCCAGTAGTCCACCCCCCGTCGGCGCGGCCCAAGAGACCCAGTACTTC; CDR3: CASSPPPVGAAQETQYF
D: TRBD2; V: TRBV11-2; J: TRBJ2-7; size: .; DNA: TGTGCCAGCAGCTTAGGGCGGGGGAGGTACGAGCAGTACTTC; CDR3: CASSLGRGRYEQYF
D: TRBD2; V: TRBV30; J: TRBJ2-4; size: .; DNA: TGTGCCTACCCCCCCTGGGCTAGCGGGGGGCGGGGGGACATTCAGTACTTC; CDR3: CAYPPWASGGRGDIQYF
D: TRBD2; V: TRBV5-4; J: TRBJ2-1; size: few; DNA: TGTGCCAGCAGCCGCTTGGACAGCGGGGGGGCCAAGCAGTTCTTC; CDR3: CASSRLDSGGAKQFF
D: TRBD1; V: TRBV7-9; J: TRBJ1-2; size: .; DNA: TGTGCCAGCAGCTTAGGGGACAGATATGGCTACACCTTC; CDR3: CASSLGDRYGYTF
D: .; V: TRBV9; J: TRBJ2-1; size: .; DNA: TGTGCCAGCAGCGTCGGTTATATCAATGAGCAGTTCTTC; CDR3: CASSVGYINEQFF
D: TRBD1; V: TRBV5-1; J: TRBJ2-3; size: few; DNA: TGCGCCAGCAGCTTTGGGCAGGGGGCAGATACGCAGTATTTT; CDR3: CASSFGQGADTQYF
D: .; V: TRBV27; J: TRBJ2-1; size: few; DNA: TGTGCCAGCAAGCACCGGAGCTCCTACAATGAGCAGTTCTTC; CDR3: CASKHRSSYNEQFF
D: TRBD1; V: TRBV30; J: TRBJ1-1; size: few; DNA: TGTGCCTGGAGCCCCCAGGGGGACACTGAAGCTTTCTTT; CDR3: CAWSPQGDTEAFF
D: .; V: TRBV4-2; J: TRBJ2-7; size: .; DNA: TGTGCCAGCAGCCAAGAACAGAATGGGGAGCAGTACTTC; CDR3: CASSQEQNGEQYF
D: .; V: TRBV19; J: TRBJ2-2; size: .; DNA: TGTGCCAGTACCACGGGACACAACACCGGGGAGCTGTTTTTT; CDR3: CASTTGHNTGELFF
D: TRBD1; V: TRBV5-6; J: TRBJ1-4; size: few; DNA: TGTGCCAGCAGCACGCTGGGACAGGGTCCTAGAGAAAAACTGTTTTTT; CDR3: CASSTLGQGPREKLFF
D: TRBD2; V: TRBV6-5; J: TRBJ2-7; size: .; DNA: TGTGCCAGCAGCCGGAGGACTAGCGGCCCCTACGAGCAGTACTTC; CDR3: CASSRRTSGPYEQYF
D: TRBD1; V: TRBV29-1; J: TRBJ2-7; size: .; DNA: TGCAGCGTTGAACAGGGGGTGGGGAACGAGCAGTACTTC; CDR3: CSVEQGVGNEQYF
D: TRBD2; V: TRBV11-2; J: TRBJ2-2; size: few; DNA: TGTGCCAGCAGCGATAGGACTAGGACCTCCGGGGAGCTGTTTTTT; CDR3: CASSDRTRTSGELFF
D: TRBD1; V: TRBV5-1; J: TRBJ2-5; size: .; DNA: TGCGCCAGCAGCAACCCGGGACAGCTAAAAGAGACCCAGTACTTC; CDR3: CASSNPGQLKETQYF
D: .; V: TRBV23-1; J: TRBJ2-1; size: .; DNA: TGCGCCAGCAGTCAATGGTGGGGGGGGCGTTACAATGAGCAGTTCTTC; CDR3: CASSQWWGGRYNEQFF
D: .; V: TRBV7-2; J: TRBJ2-7; size: .; DNA: TGTGCCAGCAGCCTCGGGGGTAAACCCTACGAGCAGTACTTC; CDR3: CASSLGGKPYEQYF
D: TRBD2; V: TRBV5-1; J: TRBJ2-2; size: .; DNA: TGCGCCAGCAGCTCCCAAACCCACACTAGCGGACTTTCCACCGGGGAGCTGTTTTTT; CDR3: CASSSQTHTSGLSTGELFF
D: .; V: TRBV7-8; J: TRBJ1-5; size: few; DNA: TGTGCCAGCAGCTTAGTCCCAGGGACCCAGCATTTT; CDR3: CASSLVPGTQHF
D: .; V: TRBV9; J: TRBJ2-1; size: .; DNA: TGTGCCAGCAGCGTCCTAGGCAACTCCTACAATGAGCAGTTCTTC; CDR3: CASSVLGNSYNEQFF
D: .; V: TRBV5-4; J: TRBJ2-1; size: .; DNA: TGTGCCAGTAGCGGGACAGACAATGAGCAGTTCTTC; CDR3: CASSGTDNEQFF
D: .; V: TRBV2; J: TRBJ2-1; size: .; DNA: TGTGCCAGCAGTCTTCCCAGGGCATTATACAATGAGCAGTTCTTC; CDR3: CASSLPRALYNEQFF
D: .; V: TRBV9; J: TRBJ2-3; size: .; DNA: TGTGCCAGCAGGGAGGGGATCCGCACAGATACGCAGTATTTT; CDR3: CASREGIRTDTQYF
D: TRBD1; V: TRBV29-1; J: TRBJ1-1; size: few; DNA: TGCAGCGTTGGGCAGTGGACAGGGGAGGGCACTGAAGCTTTCTTT; CDR3: CSVGQWTGEGTEAFF